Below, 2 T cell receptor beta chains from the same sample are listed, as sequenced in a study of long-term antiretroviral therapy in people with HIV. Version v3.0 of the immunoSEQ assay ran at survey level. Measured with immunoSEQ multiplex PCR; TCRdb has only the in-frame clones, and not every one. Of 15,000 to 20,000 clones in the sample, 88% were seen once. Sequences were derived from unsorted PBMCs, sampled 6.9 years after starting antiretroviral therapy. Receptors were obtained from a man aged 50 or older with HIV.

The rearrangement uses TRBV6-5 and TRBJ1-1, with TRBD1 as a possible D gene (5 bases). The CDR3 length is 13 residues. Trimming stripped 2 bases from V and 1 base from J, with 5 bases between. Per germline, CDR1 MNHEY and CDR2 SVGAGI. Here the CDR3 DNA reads TGTGCCAGCAGTTACGGGACGAACACTGAAGCTTTCTTT. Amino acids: CASSYGTNTEAFF.

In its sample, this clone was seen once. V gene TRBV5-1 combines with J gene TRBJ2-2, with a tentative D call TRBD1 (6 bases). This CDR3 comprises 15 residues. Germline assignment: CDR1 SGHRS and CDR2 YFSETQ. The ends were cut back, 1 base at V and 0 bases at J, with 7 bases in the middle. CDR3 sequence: CASSLTGTNTGELFF. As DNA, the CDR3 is TGCGCCAGCAGCTTGACAGGGACGAACACCGGGGAGCTGTTTTTT. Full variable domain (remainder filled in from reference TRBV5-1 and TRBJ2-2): KAGVTQTPRYLIKTRGQQVTLSCSPISGHRSVSWYQQTPGQGLQFLFEYFSETQRNKGNFPGRFSGRQFSNSRSEMNVSTLELGDSALYLCASSLTGTNTGELFFGEGSRLTVL.